Presented here are 5 T cell receptor beta chains from one specimen sequenced in a study of cytomegalovirus exposure and HLA in healthy donors. PCR primers comprised 60 Vbeta and 13 Jbeta primers. This table comes from immunoSEQ multiplex PCR, and its TCRdb copy is limited to in-frame clones, with some not included. Here the sample spans around 140,000 clones, roughly 82% being singletons. Sequencing was performed on PBMCs. All receptors come from a man between 18 and 35 years old in good health and CMV-seropositive.

The rearrangement links TRBV28 to TRBJ2-7; the D gene is possibly TRBD1 (5 bases). V lost 7 bases and J 2 bases, leaving 9 bases between the germline ends. This CDR3 is built from 12 residues. Germline CDR1 is MDHEN and CDR2 is SYDVKM. CDR3 amino acids: CASTTVPYEQYF. DNA of the CDR3: TGTGCCAGCACGACAGTTCCCTACGAGCAGTACTTC.

The chain links TRBV5-1 to TRBJ2-2; D is ambiguous. Per germline, CDR1 SGHRS and CDR2 YFSETQ. The CDR3 has 15 amino acids. Trimming took 1 base from V and 0 from J, leaving 7 bases between them. DNA of the CDR3: TGCGCCAGCAGCTTGTGGCAGTCGAACACCGGGGAGCTGTTTTTT. Amino acids: CASSLWQSNTGELFF.

The chain joins TRBV6-1 to TRBJ2-1, with 11 bases that match TRBD1. Germline V CDR1 and CDR2: MNHNS, SASEGT. The CDR3 is 15 amino acids. V gave up 6 bases and J gave up 6 bases; unmatched junction bases: 7. As DNA, the CDR3 is TGTGCCAGCAGCAAGACCGGGACAGGGGGCAATGAGCAGTTCTTC. Its translation: CASSKTGTGGNEQFF.

The V and J genes are TRBV6-6 and TRBJ1-4; possible D gene TRBD1, 6 bases. V was clipped by 0 bases and J by 5 bases, with 10 bases between them. CDR1 and CDR2 (germline): MNHNY, SVGAGI (reference sequence). This CDR3 has 15 residues. The CDR3 protein is CASSYSQGKNEKLFF. The CDR3 region has the DNA TGTGCCAGCAGTTACTCCCAGGGGAAGAATGAAAAACTGTTTTTT.

V and J are TRBV27 and TRBJ1-2; D not certain. Germline V gene sequence: CDR1 MNHEY, CDR2 SMNVEV (reference sequence). V gave up 3 bases and J gave up 1 base, with 6 bases separating them. CDR3 length: 13 amino acids. The CDR3 coding sequence is TGTGCCAGCAGTTTGGGCTATAACTATGGCTACACCTTC. Translated, it gives CASSLGYNYGYTF.